This T cell receptor beta chain came from a study of metastatic and nonmetastatic thyroid tumors. With 1 base removed from V and 6 bases from J, the gap between germline ends came to 9 bases. Germline CDR1 SGHAT, CDR2 FQNNGV. This CDR3 has 13 residues. No treatment had been given to any patient before thyroid surgery. TCRdb called clones again from the PCR reads with MiXCR. The repertoire holds several thousand clones, with 15% to 20% as singletons. The chain links TRBV11-2 to TRBJ1-2; D gene ambiguous. The sample comprised adjacent normal tissue. The sequence was collected from a male donor with papillary thyroid cancer or a benign thyroid nodule (not recorded which). Some clones in this sample may be carry-over from other donors' samples. CDR3 loop: CASSLGDWDGYTF. CDR3 bases: TGTGCCAGCAGCTTAGGAGACTGGGATGGCTACACCTTC.